This T cell receptor beta chain stems from a study of Ad26.COV2.S vaccination and SARS-CoV-2 variants (dated by TCRdb to the early 2020s). Describing the broader study: Donors in the vaccine arm were drawn from COV1001, a multicentre, randomized, double-blind, placebo-controlled phase I-IIa trial testing Ad26.COV2.S in healthy adults. Ad26.COV2.S was administered intramuscularly at a dose of 5x10^10 or 1x10^11 viral particles, either as one shot or as two shots given 56 days apart. The specificity and breadth of SARS-CoV-2-reactive T cell receptors after Ad26.COV2.S vaccination were assessed by TCRbeta repertoire sequencing. The TCR-sequenced set comprised around 30 samples: around 20 Ad26.COV2.S vaccine recipients, 5 placebo recipients and 8 SARS-CoV-2 convalescent individuals. Trial participants were randomized into five groups of five: low-dose or high-dose Ad26.COV2.S given once or twice, or placebo on both occasions. Investigators remained blinded to trial group allocation during experiments and outcome assessment.

TCRbeta CDR3 regions were sequenced with the immunoSEQ Assay. After extraction, genomic DNA underwent amplification by bias-controlled multiplex PCR, followed by high-throughput sequencing. The published analysis was carried out like this. Collapsing and filtering of sequences were performed to quantify the absolute abundance of each unique TCRbeta CDR3 region. Usable DNA was measured by amplifying reference genes present in all nucleated cells, and TCRbeta template counts were normalized to that usable DNA to estimate T cell fraction. Repertoire TCRs were annotated as SARS-CoV-2-specific when V gene, CDR3 amino acid sequence and J gene were exactly matched to a known reactive TCR set. The reference SARS-CoV-2 TCR set was derived from MIRA and filtered for enrichment in COVID-19-positive ImmuneCODE repertoires, a step that removed public or cross-reactive TCRs. Drawing on the MIRA antigens, annotated TCRs were analysed further at the level of specific ORF or position within ORF. Breadth was defined as the number of annotated unique rearrangements divided by the total number of unique productive rearrangements, and depth was defined as the summed frequency of the annotated unique rearrangements. Two-sided Wilcoxon rank-sum tests were used to compare TCR breadth between groups. The clones in this table, taken by TCRdb from immuneACCESS, are in-frame only. Not every clone is retained; where verified, under half of the shortfall comes from an unresolved V gene, and the cause of the rest is unknown. That table is the source of V, J and clone size, and D and trimming were worked out from the DNA. This sample has 250,000 to 300,000 clones in its table, and about 89% of those were observed once. About 3.1% of the sample lies in the top ten.

With respect to this clone: Its antigen is still unknown. Base qualities were left out, and no much larger clone turns up one base away.

The treatment or condition label, as the study defines it: some 20 received Ad26.COV2.S at low or high dose, single or two shots; roughly five received placebo; per-sample allocation not given. Repertoires of vaccine and placebo recipients were sequenced from samples collected on day 63 after the first injection. Between 29 July and 7 August 2020, Cohort 1b enrolled fewer than 30 adults aged 18-55 years at one site in Boston, USA. As a vaccine, Ad26.COV2.S was a replication-incompetent adenovirus type 26 vector that expressed a prefusion-stabilized SARS-CoV-2 spike protein derived from the original Wuhan strain. Summary of the overall study and its limitations: Substantial breadth of spike-specific CD8+ and CD4+ T cell responses was reported after vaccination. Non-spike TCR breadth was comparable between vaccine and placebo recipients, consistent with the vaccine containing only spike. It was noted by the authors that total T cell responses may have been underestimated by the TCR breadth and depth analyses. Comparing responses between vaccine doses or regimens was not something the study was powered to do. Ad26.COV2.S recipients had higher spike-specific TCR breadth than placebo recipients (P = 0.0014).

The material sequenced was peripheral blood, taken in a trial of Ad26.COV2.S vaccine versus placebo. This sequence originates from a person between 18 and 65 years old who received the Ad26.COV2.S COVID-19 vaccine or a placebo.

The CDR3 protein is CASTGTGATEAFF. In nucleotide form, the sequence is TGTGCCAGTACCGGGACAGGGGCCACTGAAGCTTTCTTT. The sequence links TRBV6-5 to TRBJ1-1; TRBD1 fits 10 bases in the junction. Inclusive of the bounding cysteine and phenylalanine, the CDR3 is 13 residues long. Of all the DNA, just the CDR3 is kept, 39 bases in frame from base 1. CDR1 is given as MNHEY and CDR2 as SVGAGI, both from the germline V gene. The germline V and J ends show losses of 9 bases and 4 bases respectively, and no gene match explains 5 bases of the junction.